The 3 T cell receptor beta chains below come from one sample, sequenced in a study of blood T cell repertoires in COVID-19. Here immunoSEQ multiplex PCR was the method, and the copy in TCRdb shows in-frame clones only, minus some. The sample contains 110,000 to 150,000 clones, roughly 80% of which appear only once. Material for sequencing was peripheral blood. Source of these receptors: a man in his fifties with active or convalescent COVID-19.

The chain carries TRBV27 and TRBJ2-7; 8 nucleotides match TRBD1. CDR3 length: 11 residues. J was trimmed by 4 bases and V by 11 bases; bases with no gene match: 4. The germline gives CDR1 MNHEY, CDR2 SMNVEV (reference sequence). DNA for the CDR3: TGTGCCGCTGGACAGGGTTACGAGCAGTACTTC. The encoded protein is CAAGQGYEQYF.

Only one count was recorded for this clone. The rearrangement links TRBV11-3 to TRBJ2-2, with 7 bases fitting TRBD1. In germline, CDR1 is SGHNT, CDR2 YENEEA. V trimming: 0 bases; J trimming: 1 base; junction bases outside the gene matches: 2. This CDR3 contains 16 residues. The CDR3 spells CASSLDRTGNTGELFF. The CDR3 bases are TGTGCCAGCAGCTTAGATCGGACAGGGAACACCGGGGAGCTGTTTTTT.

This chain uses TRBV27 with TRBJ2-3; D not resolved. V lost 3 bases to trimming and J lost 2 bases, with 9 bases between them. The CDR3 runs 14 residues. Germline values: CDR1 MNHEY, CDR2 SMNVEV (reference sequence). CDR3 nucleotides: TGTGCCAGCAGTTTTTTCACAGACACAGATACGCAGTATTTT. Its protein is CASSFFTDTDTQYF.